This entry lists 7 T cell receptor beta chains sequenced from one sample in a study of cytomegalovirus exposure and HLA in healthy donors. The PCR ran on 60 Vbeta and 13 Jbeta primers. The repertoire was sequenced with immunoSEQ multiplex PCR; TCRdb's copy has only in-frame clones and lacks some. In the table there are some 120,000 clones, approximately 69% of which are singletons. The sample taken for sequencing was PBMCs. These receptors came from a man aged 35-49 years in good health and CMV-seropositive.

This chain uses TRBV18 with TRBJ1-3, with D unresolved. Trimming took off 0 bases at V and 0 bases at J, with 6 bases between the two ends. The germline V gene encodes CDR1 KGHSH and CDR2 LQKENI. The CDR3 consists of 15 residues. In DNA, the CDR3 is TGTGCCAGCTCACCACCGTCGGTCTCTGGAAACACCATATATTTT. This encodes CASSPPSVSGNTIYF.

The chain uses TRBV7-6 and TRBJ2-2; D remains unclear. This CDR3 spans 13 amino acids. CDR1 and CDR2 (germline): SGHVS, FNYEAQ. V shed 1 base and J shed 6 bases, with 6 bases lying between them. The CDR3 region is CASSLDYAGELFF. CDR3 in DNA: TGTGCCAGCAGCTTAGATTATGCCGGGGAGCTGTTTTTT.

This clone was counted a single time. This specimen includes other DNA sequences encoding the same CDR3. This chain links TRBV5-1 with TRBJ1-5; TRBD1 agrees at 8 bases. From germline, CDR1 is SGHRS and CDR2 YFSETQ. This CDR3 is 15 amino acids long. Trimming removed 4 bases from V and 0 bases from J; junction bases left unmatched: 3. The CDR3 DNA reads as TGCGCCAGCAGCCTCGACAGGGGTAGCAATCAGCCCCAGCATTTT. It translates to CASSLDRGSNQPQHF.

This rearrangement joins TRBV11-3 to TRBJ2-2, with unresolved D. CDR1 and CDR2 from the germline V gene are SGHNT and YENEEA. V gave up 1 base and J gave up 6 bases, with 12 bases separating them. This CDR3 has 15 amino acids. This CDR3 reads CASSLGTGVAGELFF. The DNA for the CDR3 is TGTGCCAGCAGCTTAGGCACTGGAGTAGCCGGGGAGCTGTTTTTT.

This clone turned up a few times. The rearrangement uses TRBV7-9 and TRBJ2-7; 7 nucleotides align to TRBD2. Looked up from germline, CDR1 is SEHNR and CDR2 is FQNEAQ (reference sequence). This CDR3 contains 17 residues. The V gene end was trimmed by 6 bases and the J gene end by 0 bases; junction bases not matched to a gene: 14. Here the CDR3 DNA reads TGTGCCAGCAGTTCGGGGGGTAAAGGTTTTAGCTCCTACGAGCAGTACTTC. This gives the protein CASSSGGKGFSSYEQYF.

This chain links TRBV19 with TRBJ2-2, with TRBD2 matching 7 bases. CDR1 LNHDA and CDR2 SQIVND come from the germline V gene (reference sequence). Trimming cost V 3 bases and J 4 bases; bases outside gene matches: 2. The CDR3 runs 14 residues. The CDR3 region is CASSIPGGTGELFF. The CDR3 nucleotides read TGTGCCAGTAGTATCCCGGGAGGCACCGGGGAGCTGTTTTTT.

J is TRBJ2-1 and V is TRBV19; D is possibly TRBD1 (5 bases). The CDR3 spans 12 residues. V was trimmed by 3 bases and J by 9 bases, leaving 9 bases between them. Germline V gene data show CDR1 as LNHDA and CDR2 as SQIVND (reference sequence). Written as DNA, the CDR3 is TGTGCCAGTAGTATTGGGGCAGCTGAGCAGTTCTTC. Amino acids: CASSIGAAEQFF.